This TCR beta chain derives from a study of early T cells in non-severe SARS-CoV-2 infection (dated by TCRdb to the early 2020s). For context, the study as a whole: TCR sequencing used bulk RNA from unsorted whole blood, so alpha and beta chains could not be paired. The paper as a whole reports these results and caveats: Matching against VDJdb was skewed toward anti-spike CD8 responses, likely underestimated virus-specific expansions, and missed private and CD4 specificities.

This clonotype was observed many times. Its target antigen remains unknown. Base-call qualities are not available, and no considerably larger clone is one nucleotide away. The CDR3 has 14 amino acids, counting the end cysteine and phenylalanine. Here the CDR3 DNA is all that survives: 42 bases in frame from base 1. Trimming removed 5 bases from V and 6 bases from J; the gene matches leave 8 bases unexplained. Library generation was performed with 5' RACE. Sequenced on a NextSeq 500. The TCR library protocol attached unique molecular identifiers to individual cDNA molecules to correct for sequencing error and PCR bias. Sequencing covered both TCR alpha and beta chains, and within each sample the abundances of alpha and beta sequences were tightly co-correlated. Per the authors' processing: V gene, J gene and CDR3 annotation of TCR sequences was performed with Decombinator V4. TCRs were defined as expanded if a significant change between any two time points was detected under a Poisson model with p below 0.0001. TCR abundances were normalised to the total number of TCRs sequenced in each sample and reported as counts per million. MAIT TCRs were defined by TRAV1-2 paired with TRAJ12, TRAJ20 or TRAJ33, and iNKT TCRs by TRAV10 paired with TRAJ18. VDJdb, accessed 1 November 2021, was searched for CMV, EBV and SARS-CoV-2 annotated TCRs, with TCRs annotated for multiple antigens excluded. TCRdb took the public reads, trimmed them with fastp at Q25, ran MiXCR for clone calling and kept in-frame beta chains. Rows with one shared CDR3 protein collapse into an entry with the most common genes and DNA. TCRdb assigned the V and J calls; the authors' analysis was not used. The sample has 70,000 to 85,000 distinct CDR3 sequences on record, more than 4% of them singletons. 7.3% of the sample is held by the ten biggest clonotypes.

This was a case-control study nested in a cohort of healthcare workers in London, UK, who had nasopharyngeal swab PCR tests and blood samples taken every week. Healthcare workers were enrolled in the week of the UK lockdown, from 23 to 31 March 2020, and were followed every week for up to roughly 15 weeks. The sequencing used whole blood, collected at baseline. Recombination connected TRBV12-3 or TRBV12-4 to TRBJ1-2, with 8 bases in between that match TRBD1. The receptor was isolated from an adult who was a healthcare worker with PCR-confirmed SARS-CoV-2 infection or an uninfected control (not recorded which). CDR3 region: CASSPTDRVNGYTF. The DNA is TGTGCCAGCAGTCCTACGGACAGGGTAAATGGCTACACCTTC.